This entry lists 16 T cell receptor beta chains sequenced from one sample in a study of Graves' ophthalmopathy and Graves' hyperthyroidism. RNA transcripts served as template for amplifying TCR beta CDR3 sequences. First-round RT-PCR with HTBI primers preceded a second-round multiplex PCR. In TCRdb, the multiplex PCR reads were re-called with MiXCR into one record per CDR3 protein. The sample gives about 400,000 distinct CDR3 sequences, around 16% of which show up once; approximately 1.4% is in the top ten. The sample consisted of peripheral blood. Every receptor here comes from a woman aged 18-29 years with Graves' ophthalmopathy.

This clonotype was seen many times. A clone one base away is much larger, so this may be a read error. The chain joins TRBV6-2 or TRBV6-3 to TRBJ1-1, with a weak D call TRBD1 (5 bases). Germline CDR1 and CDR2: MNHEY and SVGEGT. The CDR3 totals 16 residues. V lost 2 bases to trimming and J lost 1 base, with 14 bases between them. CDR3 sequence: CASSYGGTTPNTEAFF. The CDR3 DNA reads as TGTGCCAGCAGTTACGGGGGGACCACCCCGAACACTGAAGCTTTCTTT.

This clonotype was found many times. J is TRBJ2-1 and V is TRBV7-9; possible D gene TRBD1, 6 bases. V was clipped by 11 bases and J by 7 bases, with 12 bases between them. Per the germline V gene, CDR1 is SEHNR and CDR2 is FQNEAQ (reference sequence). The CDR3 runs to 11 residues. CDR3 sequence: CALMRGNEQFF. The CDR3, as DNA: TGTGCCCTAATGAGGGGGAATGAGCAGTTCTTC.

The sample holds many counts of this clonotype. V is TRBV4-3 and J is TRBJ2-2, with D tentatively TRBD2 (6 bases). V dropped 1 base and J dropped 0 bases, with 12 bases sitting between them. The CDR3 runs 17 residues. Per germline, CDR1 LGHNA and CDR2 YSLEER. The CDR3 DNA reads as TGCGCCAGCAGCCAAGTCGTTAGCGGAGCGAACACCGGGGAGCTGTTTTTT. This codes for CASSQVVSGANTGELFF.

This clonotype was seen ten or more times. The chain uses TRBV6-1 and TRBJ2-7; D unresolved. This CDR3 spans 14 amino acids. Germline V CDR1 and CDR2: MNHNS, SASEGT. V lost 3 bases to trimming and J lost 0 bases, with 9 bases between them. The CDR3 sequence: CASSETLSSYEQYF. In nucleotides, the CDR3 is TGTGCCAGCAGTGAGACACTGAGCTCCTACGAGCAGTACTTC.

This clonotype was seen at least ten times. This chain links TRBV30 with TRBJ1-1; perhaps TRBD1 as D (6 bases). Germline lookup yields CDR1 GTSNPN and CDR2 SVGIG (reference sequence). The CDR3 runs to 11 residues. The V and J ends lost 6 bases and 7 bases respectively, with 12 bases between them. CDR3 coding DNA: TGTGCCTGCTTTGGCAGGGGTGAAGCTTTCTTT. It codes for CACFGRGEAFF. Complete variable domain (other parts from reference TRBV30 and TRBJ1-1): SQTIHQWPATLVQPVGSPLSLECTVEGTSNPNLYWYRQAAGRGLQLLFYSVGIGQISSEVPQNLSASRPQDRQFILSSKKLLLSDSGFYLCACFGRGEAFFGQGTRLTVV.

The CDR3 DNA sequence: TGTGCCAGCAGCCCCCCCCACGCTGACAGGGCCGAAGAGACCCAGTACTTC. Translating gives CASSPPHADRAEETQYF. The rearrangement links TRBV11-2 to TRBJ2-5; 7 bases are a match to TRBD1. Losses at the gene ends were 5 bases for V and 3 bases for J; bases not matched to a gene: 15. Germline V lookup: CDR1 SGHAT, CDR2 FQNNGV. The CDR3 sequence is 17 residues long. Full variable domain (rest looked up from reference TRBV11-2 and TRBJ2-5): EAGVAQSPRYKIIEKRQSVAFWCNPISGHATLYWYQQILGQGPKLLIQFQNNGVVDDSQLPKDRFSAERLKGVDSTLKIQPAKLEDSAVYLCASSPPHADRAEETQYFGPGTRLLVL.

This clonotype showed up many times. This CDR3 is CAGTTSGLRTQYF. The DNA for the CDR3 is TGTGCCGGAACAACTAGCGGCCTGAGGACCCAGTACTTC. This chain links TRBV30 with TRBJ2-5; 8 positions agree with TRBD2. With 8 bases clipped from V and 7 bases from J, the junction kept 12 bases outside the gene matches. The V gene's germline CDR1 is GTSNPN and CDR2 SVGIG (reference sequence). This CDR3 contains 13 residues.

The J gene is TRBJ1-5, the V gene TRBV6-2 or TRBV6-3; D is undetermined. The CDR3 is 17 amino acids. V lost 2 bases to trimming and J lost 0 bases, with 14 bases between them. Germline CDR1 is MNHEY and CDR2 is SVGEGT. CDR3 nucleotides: TGTGCCAGCAGTTACGGTCTCCGGGCTAATAGCAATCAGCCCCAGCATTTT. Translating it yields CASSYGLRANSNQPQHF.

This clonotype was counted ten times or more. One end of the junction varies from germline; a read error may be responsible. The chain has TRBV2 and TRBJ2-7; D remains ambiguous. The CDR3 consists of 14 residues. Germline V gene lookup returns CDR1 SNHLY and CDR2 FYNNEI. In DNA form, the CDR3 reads TGTGCCAGCAGTAAAGCGAAGACAAGCTATGAGCAGTACTTC. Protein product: CASSKAKTSYEQYF.

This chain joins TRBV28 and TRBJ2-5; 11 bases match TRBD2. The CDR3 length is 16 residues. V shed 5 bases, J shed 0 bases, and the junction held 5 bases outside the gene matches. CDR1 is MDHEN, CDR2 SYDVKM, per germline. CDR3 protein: CASSDPGLADQETQYF. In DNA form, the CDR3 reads TGTGCCAGCAGTGATCCGGGACTAGCGGACCAAGAGACCCAGTACTTC.

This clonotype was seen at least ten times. The CDR3 here is CASSFMVSSNQPQHF. CDR3 bases: TGTGCCAGCAGTTTTATGGTTTCTAGCAATCAGCCCCAGCATTTT. This chain connects TRBV28 to TRBJ1-5, with D unclear. V lost 3 bases to trimming and J lost 0 bases, with 9 bases between them. CDR3 size: 15 residues. CDR1 MDHEN and CDR2 SYDVKM come from the germline V gene.

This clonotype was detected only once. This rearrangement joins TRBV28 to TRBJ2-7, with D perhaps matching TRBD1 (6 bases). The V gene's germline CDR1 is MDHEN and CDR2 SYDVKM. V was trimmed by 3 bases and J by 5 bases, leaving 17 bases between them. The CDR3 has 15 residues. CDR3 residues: CASSFPPLRGDEQYF. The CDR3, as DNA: TGTGCCAGCAGTTTCCCTCCTCTCAGGGGCGACGAGCAGTACTTC.

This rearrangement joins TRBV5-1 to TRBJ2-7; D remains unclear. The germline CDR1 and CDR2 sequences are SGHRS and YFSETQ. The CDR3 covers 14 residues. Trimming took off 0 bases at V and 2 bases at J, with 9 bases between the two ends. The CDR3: CASSLARSTYEQYF. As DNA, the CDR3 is TGCGCCAGCAGCTTGGCACGCAGCACCTACGAGCAGTACTTC.

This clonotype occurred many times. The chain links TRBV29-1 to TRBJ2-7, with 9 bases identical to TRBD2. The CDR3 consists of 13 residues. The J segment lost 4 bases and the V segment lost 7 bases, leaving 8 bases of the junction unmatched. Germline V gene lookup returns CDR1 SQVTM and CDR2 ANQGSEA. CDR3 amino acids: CSGSGGGAYEQYF. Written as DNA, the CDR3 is TGCAGCGGTAGCGGGGGAGGGGCATACGAGCAGTACTTC.

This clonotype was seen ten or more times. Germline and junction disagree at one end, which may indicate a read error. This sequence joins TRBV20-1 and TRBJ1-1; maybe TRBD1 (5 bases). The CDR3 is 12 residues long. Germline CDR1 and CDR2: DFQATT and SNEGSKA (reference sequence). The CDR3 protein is CSPGRMNTEAFF. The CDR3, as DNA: TGCAGCCCGGGACGGATGAACACTGAAGCCTTCTTT.

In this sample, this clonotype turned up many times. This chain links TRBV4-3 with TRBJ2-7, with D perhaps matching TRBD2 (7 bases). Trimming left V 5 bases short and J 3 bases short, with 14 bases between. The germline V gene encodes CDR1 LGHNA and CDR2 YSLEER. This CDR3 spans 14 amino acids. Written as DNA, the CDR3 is TGCGCCAGCAGCTCGGGGGGAGGGGGCTACGAGCAGTACTTC. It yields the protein CASSSGGGGYEQYF.